These 13 T cell receptor beta chains came from one sample sequenced in a study of control samples from healthy donors and cancer patients. The table came from immunoSEQ multiplex PCR; TCRdb's copy has only in-frame clones and leaves some out. The data contain approximately 100,000 clones, around 88% of them singletons. Sequenced input: blood. The receptors come from a young man in good health.

This chain connects TRBV11-2 to TRBJ2-7, with 7 bases fitting TRBD2. The CDR3 sequence is 14 residues long. CDR1 is SGHAT, CDR2 FQNNGV, per germline. J gave up 2 bases and V 0 bases, and 1 base lay outside the gene matches. The CDR3 is CASSLELAAYEQYF. DNA of the CDR3: TGTGCCAGCAGCTTAGAGCTAGCGGCCTACGAGCAGTACTTC. Drawing the rest from reference TRBV11-2 and TRBJ2-7, the complete variable domain is EAGVAQSPRYKIIEKRQSVAFWCNPISGHATLYWYQQILGQGPKLLIQFQNNGVVDDSQLPKDRFSAERLKGVDSTLKIQPAKLEDSAVYLCASSLELAAYEQYFGPGTRLTVT.

The count of this clone is one. The chain recombines TRBV7-2 with TRBJ1-2, with unresolved D. Germline CDR1 reads SGHTA; CDR2 reads FQGNSA. Trimming stripped 5 bases from V and 8 bases from J, with 12 bases between. This CDR3 comprises 12 residues. As DNA, the CDR3 is TGTGCCAGCAGCCCCCAGATGAGCGGCTACACCTTC. Protein product: CASSPQMSGYTF.

This clone was found once. The V and J genes are TRBV30 and TRBJ2-1; D perhaps matches TRBD1 (7 bases). Looked up from germline, CDR1 is GTSNPN and CDR2 is SVGIG (reference sequence). Trimming stripped 7 bases from V and 7 bases from J, with 32 bases between. The CDR3 covers 18 residues. CDR3 residues: CAFITGTAGPLSENEQFF. Here the CDR3 DNA reads TGTGCCTTTATCACCGGGACAGCGGGCCCTTTATCCGAGAATGAGCAGTTCTTC.

The rearrangement uses TRBV19 and TRBJ2-1; D uncertain. In germline, CDR1 is LNHDA, CDR2 SQIVND (reference sequence). With 6 bases removed from V and 0 bases from J, the gap between germline ends came to 6 bases. CDR3 length equals 13 residues. The CDR3 reads CASRSSSYNEQFF. CDR3 in DNA: TGTGCCAGTAGGAGCAGCTCCTACAATGAGCAGTTCTTC.

The chain couples TRBV9 to TRBJ1-1; D is undetermined. The V and J ends lost 3 bases and 0 bases respectively, with 9 bases between them. The germline CDR1 and CDR2 sequences are SGDLS and YYNGEE. The CDR3 is 14 amino acids. CDR3 nucleotides: TGTGCCAGCAGCGCCCGATCACTGAACACTGAAGCTTTCTTT. Encoded protein: CASSARSLNTEAFF.

The chain links TRBV5-4 to TRBJ1-4; 8 bases are a match to TRBD1. There are 14 residues in the CDR3. The junction had 3 bases not matched to a gene; V was cut back by 0 bases and J by 8 bases. Germline V gives CDR1 SGHNT, CDR2 YYREEE (reference sequence). CDR3 bases: TGTGCCAGCAGCTTGGGACAGGGGAAAGAAAAACTGTTTTTT. Protein: CASSLGQGKEKLFF.

The genes are TRBV7-9 and TRBJ2-2; D may be TRBD2 (7 bases). V shed 1 base and J shed 5 bases, with 20 bases lying between them. The CDR3 runs 18 residues. Germline V CDR1 and CDR2: SEHNR, FQNEAQ (reference sequence). CDR3 amino acids: CASSLGGGPMGRTGELFF. The CDR3 DNA follows: TGTGCCAGCAGCTTAGGGGGGGGCCCCATGGGACGGACCGGGGAGCTGTTTTTT. The full variable domain, in which reference TRBV7-9 and TRBJ2-2 provide the parts outside the CDR3, is DTGVSQNPRHKITKRGQNVTFRCDPISEHNRLYWYRQTLGQGPEFLTYFQNEAQLEKSRLLSDRFSAERPKGSFSTLEIQRTEQGDSAMYLCASSLGGGPMGRTGELFFGEGSRLTVL.

The chain recombines TRBV27 with TRBJ1-2; 8 bases map to TRBD1. Germline CDR1 reads MNHEY; CDR2 reads SMNVEV (reference sequence). This CDR3 region has 16 residues. The J segment lost 5 bases and the V segment lost 7 bases, leaving 15 bases of the junction unmatched. The CDR3 DNA reads TGTGCCAGCACAGGGGGCGGCGGGACAGGTGCTTATGGCTACACCTTC. It yields the protein CASTGGGGTGAYGYTF.

This chain connects TRBV5-1 to TRBJ1-2; maybe TRBD1 (6 bases). The germline V gene has CDR1 SGHRS and CDR2 YFSETQ. The CDR3 has 13 residues. The V and J ends lost 0 bases and 7 bases respectively, with 10 bases between them. CDR3 protein: CASSLEGVVGYTF. Written as DNA, the CDR3 is TGCGCCAGCAGCTTGGAGGGGGTAGTTGGCTACACCTTC. Full variable domain (remainder filled in from reference TRBV5-1 and TRBJ1-2): KAGVTQTPRYLIKTRGQQVTLSCSPISGHRSVSWYQQTPGQGLQFLFEYFSETQRNKGNFPGRFSGRQFSNSRSEMNVSTLELGDSALYLCASSLEGVVGYTFGSGTRLTVV.

The chain joins TRBV21-1 to TRBJ2-3; the D call in the table, TRBD2, was not verified against the DNA. TRBV21-1 is deemed a pseudogene. The CDR3 is 16 amino acids. The CDR3 here is CASSKGVWRETDTQYF. Written as DNA, the CDR3 is TGTGCCAGCAGCAAAGGGGTATGGCGGGAAACAGATACGCAGTATTTT.

The chain recombines TRBV6-5 with TRBJ1-2; D is uncertain. The CDR3 consists of 14 residues. Germline CDR1 and CDR2: MNHEY and SVGAGI. V shed 6 bases and J shed 6 bases, with 17 bases lying between them. For the CDR3, the DNA is TGTGCCAGCAGATCCCTTGGGGATCCCCATGGCTACACCTTC. Translating it yields CASRSLGDPHGYTF.

The chain has TRBV28 and TRBJ2-7; TRBD2 matches 14 bases. The V and J ends lost 4 bases and 3 bases, in that order; junction bases with no gene match: 11. Germline V lookup: CDR1 MDHEN, CDR2 SYDVKM. The CDR3 length is 18 residues. The DNA for the CDR3 is TGTGCCAGCAGTTCCCCGGGACTAGCGGGAGCATCCTACTACGAGCAGTACTTC. Residues: CASSSPGLAGASYYEQYF.

The gene calls are TRBV5-6 and TRBJ2-7; D remains unclear. The V gene lost 5 bases and the J gene lost 2 bases, with 23 bases spanning the gap. Per germline, CDR1 SGHDT and CDR2 YYEEEE. This CDR3 comprises 17 residues. Here the CDR3 DNA reads TGTGCCAGCAGTTCTCTCGGTTGGTCCGGCTCCACCTACGAGCAGTACGTC. Amino acid sequence: CASSSLGWSGSTYEQYV.